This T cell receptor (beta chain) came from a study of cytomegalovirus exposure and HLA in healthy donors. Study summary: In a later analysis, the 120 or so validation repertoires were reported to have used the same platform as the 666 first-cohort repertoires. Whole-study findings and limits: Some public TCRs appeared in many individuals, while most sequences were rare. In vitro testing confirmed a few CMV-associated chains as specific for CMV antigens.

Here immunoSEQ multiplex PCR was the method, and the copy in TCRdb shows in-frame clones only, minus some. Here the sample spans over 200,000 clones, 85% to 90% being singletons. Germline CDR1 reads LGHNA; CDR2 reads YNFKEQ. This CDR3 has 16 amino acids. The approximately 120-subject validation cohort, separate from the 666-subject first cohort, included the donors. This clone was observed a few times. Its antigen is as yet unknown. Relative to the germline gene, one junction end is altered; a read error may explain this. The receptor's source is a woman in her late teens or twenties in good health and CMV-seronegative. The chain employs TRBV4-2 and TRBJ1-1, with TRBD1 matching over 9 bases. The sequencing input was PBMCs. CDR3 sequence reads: CASSQDLGTGNAEAFF. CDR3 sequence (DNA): TGTGCCAGCAGCCAAGATCTCGGGACAGGGAACGCTGAAGCTTTCTTT.